Each of the 7 T cell receptor beta chains below was sequenced from the same sample in a study of blood T cell repertoires in COVID-19. Assay used: immunoSEQ multiplex PCR; TCRdb lists only in-frame clones, some missing. The table has some 170,000 clones, 76% seen once. Specimen: peripheral blood. The receptors stem from a woman aged 45-60 years with active or convalescent COVID-19.

The chain employs TRBV20-1 and TRBJ1-2; 11 positions agree with TRBD1. After removal of 3 bases from V and 3 bases from J, the junction contained 9 bases not matched to a gene. Germline assignment: CDR1 DFQATT and CDR2 SNEGSKA (reference sequence). The CDR3 length is 16 residues. CDR3 in amino acids: CSASSGMGQGDYGYTF. The CDR3 DNA sequence: TGCAGTGCTAGTTCGGGGATGGGACAGGGGGACTATGGCTACACCTTC.

In DNA form, the CDR3 reads TGTGCCAGCAGTTACTCGAGTTCCGGGGGCTATGGCTACACCTTC. This sequence encodes CASSYSSSGGYGYTF. This sequence joins TRBV6-5 and TRBJ1-2, with D perhaps TRBD1 (5 bases). V shed 0 bases and J shed 4 bases, with 12 bases lying between them. The CDR3 loop spans 15 amino acids. Germline CDR1 and CDR2: MNHEY and SVGAGI.

CDR3 nucleotides: TGTGCCAGCAGTCGGCGGACAGACTATGGCTACACCTTC. The encoded protein is CASSRRTDYGYTF. The V call is TRBV12-3 or TRBV12-4, the J call TRBJ1-2; TRBD1 is a possible D gene (6 bases). The germline V and J ends were trimmed by 5 bases and 3 bases, with 10 bases remaining between them. The CDR3 extends over 13 amino acids.

The chain couples TRBV3-1 (or the pseudogene TRBV3-2) to TRBJ2-1; D unclear. The CDR3 length is 11 residues. Germline CDR1 is LGHDT and CDR2 is YNNKEL (reference sequence). The germline V and J ends were trimmed by 4 bases and 9 bases, with 7 bases remaining between them. CDR3 nucleotides: TGTGCCAGCAGCCGCTCGAGTGAGCAGTTCTTC. Translating gives CASSRSSEQFF.

This clone was seen a few times. V usage is TRBV18 and J usage is TRBJ1-6; D might be TRBD1 (5 bases). Deletions cut 2 bases from V and 8 bases from J, with 10 bases between. CDR3 length equals 14 residues. The germline CDR1 and CDR2 sequences are KGHSH and LQKENI. The CDR3 region has the DNA TGTGCCAGCTCACCAGCGGGGGTGGATTCACCCCTCCACTTT. The encoded protein is CASSPAGVDSPLHF. Complete variable domain (other parts from reference TRBV18 and TRBJ1-6): NAGVMQNPRHLVRRRGQEARLRCSPMKGHSHVYWYRQLPEEGLKFMVYLQKENIIDESGMPKERFSAEFPKEGPSILRIQQVVRGDSAAYFCASSPAGVDSPLHFGNGTRLTVT.

A single count supports this clone. The chain uses TRBV7-3 and TRBJ2-6; D possibly corresponds to TRBD1 (6 bases). The V gene lost 0 bases and the J gene lost 5 bases, with 14 bases spanning the gap. CDR3 length equals 17 residues. From germline, CDR1 is SGHTA and CDR2 FQGTGA. This CDR3 is CASSLTQGPSRANVLTF. In DNA, the CDR3 is TGTGCCAGCAGCTTAACGCAGGGGCCGTCCAGGGCCAACGTCCTGACTTTC.

CDR3 amino acids: CASSTETSGSTDTQYF. For the CDR3, the DNA is TGTGCCAGCAGTACAGAGACTAGCGGGAGCACAGATACGCAGTATTTT. The genes are TRBV2 and TRBJ2-3; TRBD2 agrees at 10 bases. The CDR3 has 16 residues. CDR1 and CDR2 from the germline V gene are SNHLY and FYNNEI. The V and J ends lost 5 bases and 0 bases, in that order; junction bases with no gene match: 5. The full variable domain, with the rest looked up from reference TRBV2 and TRBJ2-3, is EPEVTQTPSHQVTQMGQEVILRCVPISNHLYFYWYRQILGQKVEFLVSFYNNEISEKSEIFDDQFSVERPDGSNFTLKIRSTKLEDSAMYFCASSTETSGSTDTQYFGPGTRLTVL.